This T cell receptor beta chain derives from a study of patients and donors after allogeneic stem cell transplantation (dated by TCRdb to the early 2020s). Library preparation used RT-PCR. These reads were obtained on a NextSeq 550. In TCRdb, the public reads were trimmed at Q25 with fastp and aligned with MiXCR, with productive beta chains retained. Each CDR3 protein appears once, grouped with its most common genes and DNA. This sample lists 90,000 to 120,000 distinct CDR3 sequences; approximately 40% were detected once. Clones ranked in the top ten supply around 27% of the sample. As regards this clonotype: Its specific antigen is unknown. Base qualities are not recorded, but no much larger clone differs from it by a single base.

The CDR3 sequence holds 15 residues, the cysteine and phenylalanine included. The kept DNA is CDR3 alone, 45 bases in frame from the first base. Sequences DFQATT (CDR1) and SNEGSKA (CDR2) are obtained from the germline V gene (reference sequence). V sheds 0 bases and J sheds 3 bases, leaving 12 bases between their ends. The specimen was blood, either unsorted or a sorted T cell fraction (not recorded which). The rearranged chain carries TRBV20-1 and TRBJ2-1, with the D gene call left open. The sequence derives from a human donor who was either an allogeneic HSCT recipient or a stem cell or donor lymphocyte infusion donor (not recorded which). It is not recorded whose cells these are; they may come from a transplant donor. The nucleotides read TGCAGTGCTAGAGATTTGTTACAGAACTACAATGAGCAGTTCTTC. Its translation reads: CSARDLLQNYNEQFF.